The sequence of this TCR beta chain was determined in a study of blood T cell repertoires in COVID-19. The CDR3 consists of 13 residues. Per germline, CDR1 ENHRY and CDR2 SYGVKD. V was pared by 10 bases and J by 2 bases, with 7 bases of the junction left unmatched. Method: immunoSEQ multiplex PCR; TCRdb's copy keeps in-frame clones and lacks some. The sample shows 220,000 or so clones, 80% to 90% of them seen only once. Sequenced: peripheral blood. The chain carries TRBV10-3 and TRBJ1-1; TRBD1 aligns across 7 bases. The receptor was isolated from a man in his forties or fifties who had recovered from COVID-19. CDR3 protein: CATRDRPNTEAFF. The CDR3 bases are TGTGCCACCCGGGACAGACCTAACACTGAAGCTTTCTTT.